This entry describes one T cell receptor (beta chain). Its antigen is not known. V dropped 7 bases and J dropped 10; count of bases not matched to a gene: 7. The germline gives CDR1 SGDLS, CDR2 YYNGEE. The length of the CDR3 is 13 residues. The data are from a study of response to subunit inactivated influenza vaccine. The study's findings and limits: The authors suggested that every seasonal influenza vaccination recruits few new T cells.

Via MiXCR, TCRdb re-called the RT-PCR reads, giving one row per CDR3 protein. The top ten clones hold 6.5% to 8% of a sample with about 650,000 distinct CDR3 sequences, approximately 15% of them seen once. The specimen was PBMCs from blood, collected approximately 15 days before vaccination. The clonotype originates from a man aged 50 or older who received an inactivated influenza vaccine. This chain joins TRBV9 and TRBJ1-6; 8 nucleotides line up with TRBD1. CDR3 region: CASGGQGRSPLHF. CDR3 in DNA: TGTGCCAGCGGAGGACAGGGTCGCTCACCCCTCCACTTT.